What follows are 24 T cell receptor beta chains derived from one specimen sequenced in a study of cytomegalovirus exposure and HLA in healthy donors. PCR amplification relied on 60 Vbeta primers (plus 13 Jbeta primers). TCRdb keeps only in-frame clones here, not all; method: immunoSEQ multiplex PCR. Of more than 110,000 clones in the sample, roughly 80% were seen once. The source material was PBMCs. These receptors came from a man in his forties in good health and CMV-seropositive.

This clone was seen a single time. This rearrangement joins TRBV27 to TRBJ1-4, with TRBD1 as a possible D gene (6 bases). V lost 2 bases, J lost 0 bases, and 10 bases lay in between. The CDR3 is made up of 16 amino acids. CDR1 MNHEY and CDR2 SMNVEV come from the germline V gene (reference sequence). CDR3 coding DNA: TGTGCCAGCAGTTTACAGGGGATTACAACTAATGAAAAACTGTTTTTT. This sequence encodes CASSLQGITTNEKLFF.

This clone appeared once. J is TRBJ2-5 and V is TRBV5-1, with 7 bases matching TRBD2. The J call may be in error: the DNA end matches TRBJ2-7 better. CDR1 and CDR2 (germline): SGHRS, YFSETQ. The CDR3 contains 14 residues. In DNA, the CDR3 is TGCGCCAGCAGCTTCGCCAGCGGGGCCTACGAGCAGTACTTC. It specifies CASSFASGAYEQYF.

The rearrangement uses TRBV5-1 and TRBJ2-1, with 11 bases that match TRBD2. This CDR3 is 17 amino acids long. V gave up 4 bases and J gave up 6 bases; unmatched junction bases: 12. Looked up from germline, CDR1 is SGHRS and CDR2 is YFSETQ. The CDR3 spells CASSAFRSGRGFNEQFF. In DNA form, the CDR3 reads TGCGCCAGCAGCGCATTTCGTAGCGGGAGGGGCTTCAATGAGCAGTTCTTC.

The J gene is TRBJ2-5, the V gene TRBV5-1; D is perhaps TRBD1 (6 bases). CDR1 and CDR2 (germline): SGHRS, YFSETQ. This CDR3 contains 14 residues. The germline V and J ends were trimmed by 4 bases and 4 bases, with 14 bases remaining between them. CDR3 DNA sequence: TGCGCCAGCAGCCTAGGACAGATTGGAGAGACCCAGTACTTC. Amino acids: CASSLGQIGETQYF. Combining the CDR3 with reference TRBV5-1 and TRBJ2-5 gives the whole variable domain KAGVTQTPRYLIKTRGQQVTLSCSPISGHRSVSWYQQTPGQGLQFLFEYFSETQRNKGNFPGRFSGRQFSNSRSEMNVSTLELGDSALYLCASSLGQIGETQYFGPGTRLLVL.

V and J are TRBV7-9 and TRBJ2-2; 7 bases fit TRBD1. CDR1 is SEHNR, CDR2 FQNEAQ, per germline (reference sequence). V shed 5 bases, J shed 4 bases, and the junction held 10 bases outside the gene matches. The CDR3 has 16 residues. CDR3 protein: CASSKGAGRGTGELFF. CDR3 nucleotide sequence: TGTGCCAGCAGCAAGGGGGCAGGTCGGGGCACCGGGGAGCTGTTTTTT. Complete variable domain (other parts from reference TRBV7-9 and TRBJ2-2): DTGVSQNPRHKITKRGQNVTFRCDPISEHNRLYWYRQTLGQGPEFLTYFQNEAQLEKSRLLSDRFSAERPKGSFSTLEIQRTEQGDSAMYLCASSKGAGRGTGELFFGEGSRLTVL.

This clone was recorded once. The rearrangement uses TRBV7-9 and TRBJ1-5, with TRBD1 matching over 7 bases. Germline trimming cut 4 bases from V and 5 bases from J; bases unmatched to any gene: 5. The CDR3 runs 14 residues. The germline CDR1 and CDR2 sequences are SEHNR and FQNEAQ (reference sequence). CDR3 sequence: CASSYPGQHQPQHF. The CDR3 DNA follows: TGTGCCAGCAGCTACCCGGGACAGCATCAGCCCCAGCATTTT.

The chain joins TRBV5-4 to TRBJ2-1, with D possibly matching TRBD2 (6 bases). This CDR3 comprises 15 residues. Deletions cut 3 bases from V and 2 bases from J, with 12 bases between. Germline CDR1 SGHNT, CDR2 YYREEE (reference sequence). The CDR3, as DNA: TGTGCCAGCAGCTCGGGACTCCCGACCTACAATGAGCAGTTCTTC. This sequence encodes CASSSGLPTYNEQFF.

This clone appeared a few times. The V gene is TRBV5-1, the J gene TRBJ2-1, with 9 nucleotides matching TRBD1. This CDR3 region has 15 residues. The ends lost 4 bases at V and 3 bases at J; junction bases unmatched: 5. From germline, CDR1 is SGHRS and CDR2 YFSETQ. The CDR3: CASSRGQGNYNEQFF. CDR3 bases: TGCGCCAGCAGCCGCGGACAGGGGAACTACAATGAGCAGTTCTTC.

In this sample, this clone turned up once. The J gene is TRBJ2-6, the V gene TRBV10-3; 7 bases align to TRBD2. Germline loops: CDR1 ENHRY, CDR2 SYGVKD. The CDR3 has 14 residues. The J segment lost 2 bases and the V segment lost 10 bases, leaving 5 bases of the junction unmatched. The CDR3 DNA follows: TGTGCCAGCCGGGGGGAGGCTGGGGCCAACGTCCTGACTTTC. Amino acid sequence: CASRGEAGANVLTF.

Only one count was recorded for this clone. J is TRBJ1-4 and V is TRBV19, with D hard to call. From germline, CDR1 is LNHDA and CDR2 SQIVND (reference sequence). The CDR3 has 15 amino acids. V lost 1 base, J lost 0 bases, and 6 bases lay in between. The CDR3 coding sequence is TGTGCCAGTAGTATAGTCGGTTCAACTAATGAAAAACTGTTTTTT. The encoded protein is CASSIVGSTNEKLFF.

V and J are TRBV5-1 and TRBJ1-2; 8 nucleotides agree with TRBD1. Germline CDR1 is SGHRS and CDR2 is YFSETQ. The V and J ends lost 4 bases and 2 bases, in that order; junction bases with no gene match: 4. This CDR3 is built from 14 residues. Here the CDR3 DNA reads TGCGCCAGCAGCCCGACAGGGGAAAACTATGGCTACACCTTC. It codes for CASSPTGENYGYTF.

The chain joins TRBV12-5 to TRBJ1-3; D is unresolved. Per the germline V gene, CDR1 is LGHNT and CDR2 is FRNRAP. This CDR3 spans 13 amino acids. Trimming removed 11 bases from V and 0 bases from J, with 11 bases in between. CDR3 in DNA: TGTGCTTCCTCCATTAGCTCTGGAAACACCATATATTTT. This gives the protein CASSISSGNTIYF. Full variable domain (rest looked up from reference TRBV12-5 and TRBJ1-3): DARVTQTPRHKVTEMGQEVTMRCQPILGHNTVFWYRQTMMQGLELLAYFRNRAPLDDSGMPKDRFSAEMPDATLATLKIQPSEPRDSAVYFCASSISSGNTIYFGEGSWLTVV.

This chain links TRBV5-6 with TRBJ1-1; TRBD1 is a possible D gene (5 bases). The germline V and J ends were trimmed by 0 bases and 1 base, with 13 bases remaining between them. Germline lookup yields CDR1 SGHDT and CDR2 YYEEEE. The CDR3 is made up of 16 amino acids. CDR3 sequence: CASSLEGLAANTEAFF. CDR3 nucleotides: TGTGCCAGCAGCTTGGAGGGGCTGGCGGCGAACACTGAAGCTTTCTTT.

This clone occurred once. The chain has TRBV4-1 and TRBJ2-1, with D perhaps TRBD1 (7 bases). Trimming shortened V by 0 bases and J by 4 bases, and 10 bases separated the two germline ends. Germline V gives CDR1 MGHRA, CDR2 YSYEKL. The CDR3 has 15 amino acids. CDR3 in DNA: TGCGCCAGCAGCCAAGAGCAGGGGGGATACAATGAGCAGTTCTTC. Translation: CASSQEQGGYNEQFF.

The J gene is TRBJ1-1, the V gene TRBV7-3; D unresolved. Germline V lookup: CDR1 SGHTA, CDR2 FQGTGA. The V and J ends lost 5 bases and 3 bases respectively, with 10 bases between them. The CDR3 runs to 13 residues. CDR3 DNA sequence: TGTGCCAGCAGCCCCCAGAGGGACACTGAAGCTTTCTTT. It yields the protein CASSPQRDTEAFF.

The chain carries TRBV5-1 and TRBJ2-7; maybe TRBD2 (5 bases). Germline values: CDR1 SGHRS, CDR2 YFSETQ. Trimming left V 2 bases short and J 4 bases short, with 13 bases between. CDR3 length: 14 amino acids. CDR3 loop: CASSFEVEDYEQYF. The CDR3 nucleotides read TGCGCCAGCAGCTTCGAGGTGGAGGATTACGAGCAGTACTTC.

The genes are TRBV13 and TRBJ2-5; 13 bases agree with TRBD2. Germline V gene data show CDR1 as PRHDT and CDR2 as FYEKMQ (reference sequence). V gave up 3 bases and J gave up 4 bases; unmatched junction bases: 2. The CDR3 runs 15 residues. CDR3 sequence reads: CASSFGLAGAETQYF. CDR3 in DNA: TGTGCCAGCAGCTTTGGACTAGCGGGAGCAGAGACCCAGTACTTC.

For this clone: Its ends do not fully match the called genes, so a read error is possible. The chain uses TRBV4-1 and TRBJ2-1, with 12 bases aligning to TRBD2. Germline CDR1 MGHRA, CDR2 YSYEKL. The CDR3 totals 15 residues. In DNA, the CDR3 is TGCGCCAGCAGCCCACTAGCGGGGGGTTACAATAAGCAGTTCTTC. Translation: CASSPLAGGYNKQFF.

This clone has a handful of counts. Mismatch with germline at one junction end may stem from a read error. This sequence joins TRBV7-2 and TRBJ2-7, with 8 bases aligning to TRBD2. The CDR3 is made up of 11 amino acids. CDR1 is SGHTA, CDR2 FQGNSA, per germline. The CDR3 DNA sequence: TGTGCCAGCAGCTTAGAACTAGCGGTAGACTTC. Its translation is CASSLELAVDF.

This clone was seen just once. The chain employs TRBV14 and TRBJ1-1, with unresolved D. Germline lookup yields CDR1 SGHDN and CDR2 FVKESK. The V end lost 1 base, the J end lost 4 bases, and 4 bases lay between the germline ends. This CDR3 comprises 12 residues. The CDR3 DNA reads as TGTGCCAGCAGCCAAGCCTTCACTGAAGCTTTCTTT. The encoded protein is CASSQAFTEAFF.

V gene TRBV27 combines with J gene TRBJ2-5, with 12 bases fitting TRBD1. CDR3 length: 16 residues. CDR1 and CDR2 from the germline V gene are MNHEY and SMNVEV (reference sequence). The junction had 7 bases not matched to a gene; V was cut back by 4 bases and J by 4 bases. CDR3 region: CASSWSGTGGRETQYF. CDR3 nucleotides: TGTGCCAGCAGTTGGTCCGGGACAGGGGGCAGAGAGACCCAGTACTTC.

V usage is TRBV7-9 and J usage is TRBJ2-5; 9 bases agree with TRBD1. This CDR3 spans 15 amino acids. The V gene end was trimmed by 1 base and the J gene end by 5 bases; junction bases not matched to a gene: 5. Germline CDR1 is SEHNR and CDR2 is FQNEAQ (reference sequence). Here the CDR3 reads CASSLGWTGDETQYF. As DNA, the CDR3 is TGTGCCAGCAGCTTAGGATGGACAGGGGACGAGACCCAGTACTTC.

The chain combines TRBV7-4 with TRBJ2-2; unclear D gene. The V gene's germline CDR1 is SGHVT and CDR2 SQSDAQ. Trimming took off 5 bases at V and 0 bases at J, with 13 bases between the two ends. The CDR3 has 16 residues. As DNA, the CDR3 is TGTGCCAGCAGCCCGAAAAAGCAAGCGAACACCGGGGAGCTGTTTTTT. Residues: CASSPKKQANTGELFF.

CDR3 DNA: TGTGCCAGCAGCGGAGGGATAACCGACTACGAGCAGTACTTC. Translating gives CASSGGITDYEQYF. The chain recombines TRBV9 with TRBJ2-7; a possible D gene is TRBD2 (5 bases). Germline-derived CDR1 and CDR2 are SGDLS and YYNGEE. This CDR3 is 14 amino acids long. Trimming took off 3 bases at V and 3 bases at J, with 13 bases between the two ends.